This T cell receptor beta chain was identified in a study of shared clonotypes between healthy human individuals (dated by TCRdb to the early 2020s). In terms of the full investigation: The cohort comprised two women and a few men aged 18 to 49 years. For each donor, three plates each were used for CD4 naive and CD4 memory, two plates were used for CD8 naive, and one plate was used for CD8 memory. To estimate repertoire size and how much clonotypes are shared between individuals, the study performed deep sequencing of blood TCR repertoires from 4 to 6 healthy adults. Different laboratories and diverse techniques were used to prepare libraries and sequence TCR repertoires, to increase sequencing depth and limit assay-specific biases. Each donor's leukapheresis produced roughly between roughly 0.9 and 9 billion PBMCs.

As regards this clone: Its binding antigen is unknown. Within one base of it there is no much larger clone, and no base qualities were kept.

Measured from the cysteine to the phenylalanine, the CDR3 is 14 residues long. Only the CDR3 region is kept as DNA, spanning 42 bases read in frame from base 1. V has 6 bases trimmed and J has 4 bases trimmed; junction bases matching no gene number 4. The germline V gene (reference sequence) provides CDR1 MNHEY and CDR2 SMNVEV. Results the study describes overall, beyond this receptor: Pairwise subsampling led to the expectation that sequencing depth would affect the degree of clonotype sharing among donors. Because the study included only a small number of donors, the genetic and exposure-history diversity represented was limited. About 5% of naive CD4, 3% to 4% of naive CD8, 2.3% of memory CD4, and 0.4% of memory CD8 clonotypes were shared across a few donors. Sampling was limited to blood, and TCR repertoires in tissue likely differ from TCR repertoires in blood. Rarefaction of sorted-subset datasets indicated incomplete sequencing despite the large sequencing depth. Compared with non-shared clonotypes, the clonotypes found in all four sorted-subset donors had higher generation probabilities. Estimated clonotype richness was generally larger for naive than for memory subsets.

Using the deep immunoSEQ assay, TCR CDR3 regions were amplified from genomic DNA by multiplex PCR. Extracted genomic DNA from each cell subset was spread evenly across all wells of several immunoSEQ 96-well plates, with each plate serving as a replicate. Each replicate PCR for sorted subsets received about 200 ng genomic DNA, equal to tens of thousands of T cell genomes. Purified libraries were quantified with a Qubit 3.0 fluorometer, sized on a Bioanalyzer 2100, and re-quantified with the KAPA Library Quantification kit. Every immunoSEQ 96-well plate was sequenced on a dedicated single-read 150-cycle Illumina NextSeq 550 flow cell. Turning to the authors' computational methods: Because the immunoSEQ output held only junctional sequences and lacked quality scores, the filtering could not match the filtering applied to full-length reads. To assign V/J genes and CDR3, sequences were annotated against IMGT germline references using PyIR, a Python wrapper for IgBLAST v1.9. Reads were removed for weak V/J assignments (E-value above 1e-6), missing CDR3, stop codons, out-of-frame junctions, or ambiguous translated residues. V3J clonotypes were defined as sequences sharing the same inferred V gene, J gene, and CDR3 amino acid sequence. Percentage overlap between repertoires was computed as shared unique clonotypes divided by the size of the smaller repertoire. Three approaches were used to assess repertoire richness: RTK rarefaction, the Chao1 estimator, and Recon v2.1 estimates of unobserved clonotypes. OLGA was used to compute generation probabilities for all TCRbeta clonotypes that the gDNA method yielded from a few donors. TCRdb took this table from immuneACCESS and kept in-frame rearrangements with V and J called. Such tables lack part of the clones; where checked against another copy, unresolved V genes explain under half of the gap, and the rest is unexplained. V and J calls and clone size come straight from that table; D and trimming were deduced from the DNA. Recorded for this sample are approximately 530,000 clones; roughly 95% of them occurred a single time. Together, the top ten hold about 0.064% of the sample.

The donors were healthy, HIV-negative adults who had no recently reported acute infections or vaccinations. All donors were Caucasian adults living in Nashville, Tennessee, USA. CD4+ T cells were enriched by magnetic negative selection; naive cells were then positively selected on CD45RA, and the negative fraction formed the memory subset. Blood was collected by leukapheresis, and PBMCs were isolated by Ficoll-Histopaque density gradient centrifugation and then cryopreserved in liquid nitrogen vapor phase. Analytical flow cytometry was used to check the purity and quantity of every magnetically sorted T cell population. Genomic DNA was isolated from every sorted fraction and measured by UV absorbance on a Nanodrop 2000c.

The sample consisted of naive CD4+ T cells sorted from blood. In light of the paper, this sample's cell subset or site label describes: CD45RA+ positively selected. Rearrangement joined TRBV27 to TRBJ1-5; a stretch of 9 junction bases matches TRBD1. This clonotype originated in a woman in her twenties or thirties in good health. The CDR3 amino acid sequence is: CASRLTGGNQPQHF. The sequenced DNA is TGTGCCAGCAGGCTGACAGGGGGTAATCAGCCCCAGCATTTT.